Sequencing of this TCR beta chain was carried out in a study of control samples from healthy donors and cancer patients. The protocol was immunoSEQ multiplex PCR, while the TCRdb copy is restricted to in-frame clones and leaves out a portion. Of about 80,000 clones in the sample, 84% were seen once. Germline V gene sequence: CDR1 SGHRS, CDR2 YFSETQ. V was pared by 1 base and J by 3 bases, with 16 bases between. This CDR3 is built from 16 residues. V is TRBV5-1 and J is TRBJ1-1; D ambiguous. This TCR came from a man aged 55 to 69 with head and neck cancer. Sequenced material: PBMCs. The CDR3 nucleotides are TGCGCCAGCAGCTTGCTACGAGTTGGCGCGGACACTGAAGCTTTCTTT. Amino acid sequence: CASSLLRVGADTEAFF.